This record looks at one T cell receptor beta chain sequence and its context. Authors' analysis steps: Reference gene primer amplification gave nucleated cell count estimates. Some clones are missing from TCRdb's copy, which holds only in-frame ones; the method was immunoSEQ multiplex PCR. V and J calls and clone size come straight from that table; D and trimming were deduced from the DNA. The table lists 120,000 or so clones, about four fifths of them singletons. The data originate from a study of blood T cell repertoires in COVID-19. Overall study: The United States, Italy and Spain provided the acute and convalescent COVID-19 samples. From T cells, B-cell-depleted T cells, or PBMCs came the material, which was cDNA or gDNA.

The sequencing sample was made of peripheral blood. This sequence originates from a man at least 80 years old with active or convalescent COVID-19.

The CDR3 sequence is CAISPPDSAGNTIYF. Written as DNA, the CDR3 is TGTGCCATCAGCCCCCCGGACAGTGCTGGAAACACCATATATTTT. This chain connects TRBV10-3 to TRBJ1-3; the D gene is possibly TRBD1 (6 bases). Trimming left V 6 bases short and J 2 bases short, with 14 bases between. The germline V gene encodes CDR1 ENHRY and CDR2 SYGVKD. CDR3 length: 15 residues.